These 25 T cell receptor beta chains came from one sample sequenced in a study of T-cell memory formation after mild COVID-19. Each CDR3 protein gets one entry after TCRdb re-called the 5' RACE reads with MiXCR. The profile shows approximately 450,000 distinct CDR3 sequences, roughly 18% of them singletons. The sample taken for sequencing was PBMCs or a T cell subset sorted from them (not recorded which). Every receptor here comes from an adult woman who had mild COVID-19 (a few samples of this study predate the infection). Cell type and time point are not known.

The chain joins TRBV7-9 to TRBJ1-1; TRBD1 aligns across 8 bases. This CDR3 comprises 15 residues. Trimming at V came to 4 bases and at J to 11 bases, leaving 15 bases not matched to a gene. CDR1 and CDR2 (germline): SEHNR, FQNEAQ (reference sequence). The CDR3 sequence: CASSSEIEDRASAFF. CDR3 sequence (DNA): TGTGCCAGCAGCTCTGAAATTGAGGACAGGGCGTCGGCTTTCTTT.

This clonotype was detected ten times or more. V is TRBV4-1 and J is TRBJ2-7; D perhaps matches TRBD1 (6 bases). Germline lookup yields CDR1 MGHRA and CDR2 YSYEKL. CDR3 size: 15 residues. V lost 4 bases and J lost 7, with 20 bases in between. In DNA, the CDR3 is TGCGCCAGCAGCCTTCGAAGAACAGGGTGGGAAGAGCAGTACTTC. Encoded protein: CASSLRRTGWEEQYF.

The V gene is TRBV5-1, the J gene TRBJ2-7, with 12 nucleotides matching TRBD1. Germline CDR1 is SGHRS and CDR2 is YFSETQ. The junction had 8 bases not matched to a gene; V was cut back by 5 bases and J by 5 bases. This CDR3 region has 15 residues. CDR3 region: CASSSGQGAFNEQYF. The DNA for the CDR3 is TGCGCCAGCAGTTCGGGACAGGGGGCATTCAACGAGCAGTACTTC.

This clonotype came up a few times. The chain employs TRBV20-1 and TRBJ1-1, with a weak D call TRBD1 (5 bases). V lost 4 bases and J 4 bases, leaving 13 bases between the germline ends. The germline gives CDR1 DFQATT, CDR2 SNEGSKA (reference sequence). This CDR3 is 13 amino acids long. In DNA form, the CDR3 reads TGCAGTGCTACTGTACAGGTTCTCACTGAAGCTTTCTTT. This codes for CSATVQVLTEAFF.

For the CDR3, the DNA is TGCGCCAGCACCGGACAGCCGAATTCACCCCTCCACTTT. It specifies CASTGQPNSPLHF. V usage is TRBV5-1 and J usage is TRBJ1-6; a weak D match, TRBD1 (6 bases). Germline loops: CDR1 SGHRS, CDR2 YFSETQ. The length of the CDR3 is 13 residues. Deletions cut 6 bases from V and 7 bases from J, with 11 bases between.

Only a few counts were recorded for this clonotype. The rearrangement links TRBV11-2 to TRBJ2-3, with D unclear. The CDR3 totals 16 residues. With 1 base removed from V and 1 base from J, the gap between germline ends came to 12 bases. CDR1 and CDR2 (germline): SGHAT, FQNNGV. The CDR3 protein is CASSLGFGAGTDTQYF. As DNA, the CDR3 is TGTGCCAGCAGCTTAGGTTTCGGAGCCGGCACAGATACGCAGTATTTT.

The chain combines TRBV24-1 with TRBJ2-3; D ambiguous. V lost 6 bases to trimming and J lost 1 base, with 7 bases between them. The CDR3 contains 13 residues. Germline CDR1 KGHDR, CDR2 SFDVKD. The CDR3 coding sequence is TGTGCCACCAGTCGTTTTGGCACAGATACGCAGTATTTT. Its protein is CATSRFGTDTQYF.

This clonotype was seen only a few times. CDR3 in DNA: TGTGCCAGCAGCTTAGCGAGCTTATCCTACAATGAGCAGTTCTTC. Translation gives CASSLASLSYNEQFF. The rearrangement joins TRBV7-9 to TRBJ2-1; D unclear. Germline assignment: CDR1 SEHNR and CDR2 FQNEAQ (reference sequence). This CDR3 comprises 15 residues. Trimming stripped 0 bases from V and 1 base from J, with 7 bases between.

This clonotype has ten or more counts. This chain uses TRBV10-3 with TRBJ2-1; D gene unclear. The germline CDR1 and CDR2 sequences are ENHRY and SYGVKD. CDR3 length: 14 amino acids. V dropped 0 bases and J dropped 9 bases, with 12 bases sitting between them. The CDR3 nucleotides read TGTGCCATCAGTGAGTCTGGCGTCCAAAGTGAGCAGTTCTTC. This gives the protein CAISESGVQSEQFF.

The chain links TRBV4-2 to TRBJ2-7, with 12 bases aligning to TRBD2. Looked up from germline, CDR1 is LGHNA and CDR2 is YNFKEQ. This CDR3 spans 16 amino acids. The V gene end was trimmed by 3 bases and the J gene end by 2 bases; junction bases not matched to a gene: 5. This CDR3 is CASSQTGLAGTYEQYF. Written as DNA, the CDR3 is TGTGCCAGCAGCCAGACCGGACTAGCGGGGACCTACGAGCAGTACTTC.

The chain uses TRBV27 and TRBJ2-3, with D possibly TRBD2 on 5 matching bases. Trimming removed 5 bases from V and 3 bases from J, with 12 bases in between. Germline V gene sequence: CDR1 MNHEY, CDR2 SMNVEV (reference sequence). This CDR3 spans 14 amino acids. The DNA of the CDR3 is TGTGCCAGCAGTCCGGGGATTAGGACAGATACGCAGTATTTT. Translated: CASSPGIRTDTQYF.

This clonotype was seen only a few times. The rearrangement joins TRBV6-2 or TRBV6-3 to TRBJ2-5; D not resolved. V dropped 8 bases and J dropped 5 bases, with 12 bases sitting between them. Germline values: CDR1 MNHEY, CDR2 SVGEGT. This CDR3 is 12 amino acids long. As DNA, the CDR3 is TGTGCCAGCTCGGCCCGGCGGGAGACCCAGTACTTC. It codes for CASSARRETQYF.

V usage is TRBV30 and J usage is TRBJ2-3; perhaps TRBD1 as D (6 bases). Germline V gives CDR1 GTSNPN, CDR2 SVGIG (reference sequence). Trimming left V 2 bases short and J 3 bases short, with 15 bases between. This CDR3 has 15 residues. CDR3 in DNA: TGTGCCTGGAGTCATAGGGGGTTAGTAACAGATACGCAGTATTTT. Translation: CAWSHRGLVTDTQYF.

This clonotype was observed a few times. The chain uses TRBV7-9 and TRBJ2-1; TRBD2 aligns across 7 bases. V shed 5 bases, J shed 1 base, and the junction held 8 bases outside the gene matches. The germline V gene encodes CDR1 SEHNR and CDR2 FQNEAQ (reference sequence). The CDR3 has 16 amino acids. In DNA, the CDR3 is TGTGCCAGCAGCCTGGGCAGCGGGGCGTCCTACAATGAGCAGTTCTTC. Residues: CASSLGSGASYNEQFF.

The CDR3: CASSYVPSFYGYTF. CDR3 nucleotides: TGTGCCAGCAGTTACGTACCGTCCTTCTATGGCTACACCTTC. The chain joins TRBV6-2 or TRBV6-3 to TRBJ1-2; no clear D. The V and J ends lost 2 bases and 4 bases respectively, with 11 bases between them. This CDR3 has 14 amino acids. CDR1 is MNHEY, CDR2 SVGEGT, per germline.

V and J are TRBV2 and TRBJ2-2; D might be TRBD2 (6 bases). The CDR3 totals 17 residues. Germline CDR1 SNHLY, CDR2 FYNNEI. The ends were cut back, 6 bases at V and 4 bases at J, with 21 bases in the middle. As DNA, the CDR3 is TGTGCCAGCAGGGGGGGAGAGAATTGGTCCAGCACCGGGGAGCTGTTTTTT. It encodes CASRGGENWSSTGELFF. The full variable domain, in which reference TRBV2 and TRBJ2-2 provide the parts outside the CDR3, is EPEVTQTPSHQVTQMGQEVILRCVPISNHLYFYWYRQILGQKVEFLVSFYNNEISEKSEIFDDQFSVERPDGSNFTLKIRSTKLEDSAMYFCASRGGENWSSTGELFFGEGSRLTVL.

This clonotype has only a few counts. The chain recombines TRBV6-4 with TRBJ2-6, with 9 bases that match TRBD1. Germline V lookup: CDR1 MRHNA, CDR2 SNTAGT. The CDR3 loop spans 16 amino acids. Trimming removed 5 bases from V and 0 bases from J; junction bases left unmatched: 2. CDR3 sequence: CASSPTGGSGANVLTF. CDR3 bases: TGTGCCAGCAGTCCGACAGGGGGCTCTGGGGCCAACGTCCTGACTTTC.

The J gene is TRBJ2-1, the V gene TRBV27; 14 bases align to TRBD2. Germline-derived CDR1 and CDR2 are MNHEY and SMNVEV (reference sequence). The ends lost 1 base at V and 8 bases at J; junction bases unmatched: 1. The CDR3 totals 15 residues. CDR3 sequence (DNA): TGTGCCAGCAGTTTATGGACTAGCGGGAGGTATGAGCAGTTCTTC. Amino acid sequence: CASSLWTSGRYEQFF.

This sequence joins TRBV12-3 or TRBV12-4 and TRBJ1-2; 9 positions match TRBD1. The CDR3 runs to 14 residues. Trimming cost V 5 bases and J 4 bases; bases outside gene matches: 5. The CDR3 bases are TGTGCCAGCAGTCGGACAGGGGCCATCTATGGCTACACCTTC. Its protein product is CASSRTGAIYGYTF.

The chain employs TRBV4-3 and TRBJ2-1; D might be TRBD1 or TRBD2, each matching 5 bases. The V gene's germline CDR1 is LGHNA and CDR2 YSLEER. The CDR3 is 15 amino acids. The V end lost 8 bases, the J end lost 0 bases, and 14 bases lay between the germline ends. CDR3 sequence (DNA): TGCGCCAGCCAAGGGGTTGGGGGCTCCTACAATGAGCAGTTCTTC. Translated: CASQGVGGSYNEQFF.

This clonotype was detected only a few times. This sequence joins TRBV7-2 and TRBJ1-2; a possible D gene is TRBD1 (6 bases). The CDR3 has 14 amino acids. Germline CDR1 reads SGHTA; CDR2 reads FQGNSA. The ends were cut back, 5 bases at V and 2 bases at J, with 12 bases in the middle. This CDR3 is CASSPSQGNYGYTF. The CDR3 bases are TGTGCCAGCAGCCCATCACAGGGAAACTATGGCTACACCTTC.

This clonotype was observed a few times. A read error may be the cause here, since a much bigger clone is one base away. This chain's CDR3 is CASSQYYEGTGGYTF. CDR3 sequence (DNA): TGTGCCAGCAGCCAATACTATGAGGGCACCGGGGGCTACACCTTC. V gene TRBV7-2 combines with J gene TRBJ1-2; D remains unclear. Germline loops: CDR1 SGHTA, CDR2 FQGNSA. The CDR3 runs to 15 residues. V lost 5 bases and J 8 bases, leaving 21 bases between the germline ends. The full variable domain, completed using reference TRBV7-2 and TRBJ1-2, is GAGVSQSPSNKVTEKGKDVELRCDPISGHTALYWYRQSLGQGLEFLIYFQGNSAPDKSGLPSDRFSAERTGGSVSTLTIQRTQQEDSAVYLCASSQYYEGTGGYTFGSGTRLTVV.

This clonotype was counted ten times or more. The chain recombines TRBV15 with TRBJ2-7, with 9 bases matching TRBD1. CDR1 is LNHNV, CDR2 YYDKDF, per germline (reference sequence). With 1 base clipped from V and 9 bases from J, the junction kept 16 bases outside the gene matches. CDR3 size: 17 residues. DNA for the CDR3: TGTGCCACCAGCAGAGTAATAGGGACAGGGAGTCGAGAAGGGCAGTACTTC. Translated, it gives CATSRVIGTGSREGQYF.

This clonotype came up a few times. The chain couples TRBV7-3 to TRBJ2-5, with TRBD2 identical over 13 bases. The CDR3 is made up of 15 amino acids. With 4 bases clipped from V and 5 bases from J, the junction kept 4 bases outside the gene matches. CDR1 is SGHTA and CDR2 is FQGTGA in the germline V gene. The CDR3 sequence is CASSSGLAGTETQYF. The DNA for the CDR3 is TGTGCCAGCAGCTCGGGACTAGCGGGGACGGAGACCCAGTACTTC.

This chain's CDR3 is CATSDLMTGGWDTQYF. CDR3 sequence (DNA): TGTGCCACCAGTGATTTGATGACAGGAGGATGGGATACGCAGTATTTT. This chain links TRBV24-1 with TRBJ2-3; weak D call: TRBD1 (6 bases). The CDR3 length is 16 residues. V gave up 0 bases and J gave up 6 bases, with 15 bases separating them. Germline V gene sequence: CDR1 KGHDR, CDR2 SFDVKD.